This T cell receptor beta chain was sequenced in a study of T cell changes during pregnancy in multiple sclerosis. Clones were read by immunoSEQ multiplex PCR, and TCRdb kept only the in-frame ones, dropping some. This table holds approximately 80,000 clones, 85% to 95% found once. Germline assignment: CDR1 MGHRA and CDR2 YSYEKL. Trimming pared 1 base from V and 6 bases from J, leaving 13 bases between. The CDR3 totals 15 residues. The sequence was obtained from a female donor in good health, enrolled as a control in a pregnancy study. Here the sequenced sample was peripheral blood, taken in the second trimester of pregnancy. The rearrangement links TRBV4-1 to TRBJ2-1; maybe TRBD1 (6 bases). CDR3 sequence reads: CASSQAGARRNEQFF. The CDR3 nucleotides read TGCGCCAGCAGCCAAGCAGGGGCCCGGCGCAATGAGCAGTTCTTC.